This T cell receptor beta chain was sequenced for a study of follicular helper T cells after annual influenza vaccination. About the research overall: Some donors were sampled over the 2013-2014, 2014-2015 and 2015-2016 vaccinations.

Noted time point: 2014-2015 season, pre-vaccination. Per time point, about 35-110 mL of blood was sampled. Sequencing used immunoSEQ multiplex PCR; TCRdb keeps in-frame clones, though not all of them. Of over 25,000 clones listed, more than 80% are singletons. Sample: CXCR5+ CD38- circulating T follicular helper cells from blood, taken on the day of influenza vaccination. Subset reported: circulating Tfh, non-naive CD4+CXCR5+PD-1+ (ICOS+CD38+ or ICOS-CD38-). The sequence was obtained from an adult who received the influenza vaccine.

In DNA, the CDR3 is TGTGCCAGCAGCTCCACAGACAAAGCCTACGAGCAGTACTTC. Protein sequence: CASSSTDKAYEQYF. The rearrangement links TRBV6-6 to TRBJ2-7; D is ambiguous. The V gene lost 6 bases and the J gene lost 2 bases, with 14 bases spanning the gap. This CDR3 comprises 14 residues. Germline-derived CDR1 and CDR2 are MNHNY and SVGAGI (reference sequence).